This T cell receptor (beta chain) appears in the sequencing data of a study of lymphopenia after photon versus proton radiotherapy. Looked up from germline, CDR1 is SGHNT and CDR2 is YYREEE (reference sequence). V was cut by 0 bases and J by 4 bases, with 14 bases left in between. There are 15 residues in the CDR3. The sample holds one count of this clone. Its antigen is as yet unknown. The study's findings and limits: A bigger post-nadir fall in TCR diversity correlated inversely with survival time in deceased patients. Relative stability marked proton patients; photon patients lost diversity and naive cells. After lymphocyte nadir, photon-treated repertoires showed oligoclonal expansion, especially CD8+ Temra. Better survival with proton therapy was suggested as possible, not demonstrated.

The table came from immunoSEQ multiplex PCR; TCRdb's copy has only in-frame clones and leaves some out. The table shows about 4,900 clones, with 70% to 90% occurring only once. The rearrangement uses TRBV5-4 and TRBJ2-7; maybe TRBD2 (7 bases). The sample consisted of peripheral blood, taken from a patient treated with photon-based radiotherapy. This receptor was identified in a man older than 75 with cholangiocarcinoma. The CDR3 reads CASSLGGRGEYEQYF. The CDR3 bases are TGTGCCAGCAGCTTGGGAGGGAGGGGGGAATACGAGCAGTACTTC. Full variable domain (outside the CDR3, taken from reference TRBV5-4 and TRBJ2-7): ETGVTQSPTHLIKTRGQQVTLRCSSQSGHNTVSWYQQALGQGPQFIFQYYREEENGRGNFPPRFSGLQFPNYSSELNVNALELDDSALYLCASSLGGRGEYEQYFGPGTRLTVT.